This T cell receptor (beta chain) emerged from a study of vaccination effects on CD4 cells after COVID-19 (dated 2022 in TCRdb). In the study overall: Two doses of either the BNT162b2 or the mRNA-1273 mRNA SARS-CoV-2 vaccine were administered to participants. In both COVID-19 convalescent patients and infection-naive vaccine recipients, the study compared SARS-CoV-2 spike-specific CD4+ TCR repertoires from before mRNA vaccination with those from after it. A total of roughly 9 COVID-19 convalescent patients and 4 SARS-CoV-2-naive healthy vaccine recipients were included in the full study. The Oncomine TCR Beta short-read assay on an Illumina iSeq 100 was used to sequence cultures from other donors in the study. What the authors observed across the whole study: Only a small number of convalescent patients were included, and no early post-infection timepoints were available, which limited the study. Clones induced by infection and clones induced by vaccination both contracted markedly at late timepoints after vaccination, which fits with T cell responses waning over time. In healthy vaccine recipients, vaccine-induced clones were almost all SARS-CoV-2 mono-reactive, with only 1 of 255 cross-reactive with common cold coronaviruses.

Libraries came from the immunoSEQ multiplex PCR assay. TCR beta CDR3 sequencing was performed on DNA from the cultured, isolated CD4+ T cells. Regarding the original processing steps: Non-productive TCR sequences were removed and reads were trimmed to the CDR3 region, keeping CDR3s of at least 7 amino acids. The MANAFEST web app was used to identify antigen-specific clonotypes by comparing expansion in peptide wells with expansion in reference cultures. To be called positive, a clone needed expansion at FDR<0.05 compared with the reference and with all other wells, an odds ratio greater than 5, and a frequency greater than 0.1% in two replicate wells. Cross-reactive clonotypes were defined as significantly expanded in SARS-CoV-2 spike wells and in at least one common cold coronavirus spike condition. Using the stringdist R package, CDR3 similarity was measured by Levenshtein distance, and unrooted trees were constructed with ape in R 3.6.1. Imported from immuneACCESS, the table was reduced by TCRdb to in-frame sequences with V and J called. These copies leave out some clones; in studies compared against another copy, an unresolved V gene accounts for under half, and the cause of the remainder is not known. The V and J calls and clone size are taken from that table; D and trimming were inferred from the DNA. The sample includes 20,000 to 25,000 clones, with roughly 73% observed a single time. The ten largest clones capture approximately 25% of the sample.

Deletion took 3 bases off V and 13 bases off J, with a span of 28 bases between the germline ends. From cysteine to phenylalanine, the CDR3 is 16 amino acids long. Left in the record is the CDR3 DNA by itself, 48 bases read in frame from the first base. The germline V gene (reference sequence) provides CDR1 DFQATT and CDR2 SNEGSKA. To note about this clone: The antigen this receptor binds is unknown. No much larger clonotype is one base removed from it; base qualities were not supplied.

In the ViraFEST assay, PBMC were stimulated with viral peptide pools, and antigen-specific CD4+ T cell clonotypes were then identified by expansion using TCR sequencing. After more than nine days of culture, CD4+ T cells were isolated with the EasySep CD4+ T cell isolation kit. Negative nucleocapsid antibody results before and after vaccination confirmed that the healthy vaccine recipients had no prior SARS-CoV-2 infection. Around 2 million PBMC per well were cultured in IMDM with roughly 5% human AB serum, around 10 IU/ml IL-2 and gentamicin, plus 10 ug/ml peptides. On days 3 and 7, half of the culture medium was replaced with fresh IL-2-containing medium. Unless noted otherwise, every peptide stimulation condition was cultured in triplicate wells. Using Ficoll-Paque Plus gradient centrifugation, PBMC were separated from whole blood and then either used fresh or cryopreserved at -140C. The overlapping peptide pools covered the spike proteins of SARS-CoV-2 and of the common cold coronaviruses HCoV-NL63, HCoV-OC43 and HCoV-229E. Genomic DNA was extracted from cultured CD4+ T cells with the QIAamp micro DNA kit.

Here the sequenced sample was CD4+ T cells from PBMCs cultured with HCoV-NL63 spike peptides, taken before COVID-19 vaccination. The sample's cell subset or site label is to be understood as: HCoV-NL63 spike overlapping peptide pool stimulation. This clonotype was sampled from a human donor who received a COVID-19 vaccine. The V and J segments used are TRBV20-1 and TRBJ2-1; TRBD2 is perhaps the D gene, given 6 matching bases. The bases read TGCAGTGCTAGTTGGGGGAGGACTGCTACTAAAAACCCCCAGTTCTTC. Its coded protein is CSASWGRTATKNPQFF.